The present entry profiles one T cell receptor (beta chain) with its context. The antigen this receptor binds is unknown. No base qualities exist here, and no much larger clone lies one base off it. The time point label for this specimen denotes: week 11, during vaccination. A 20-mer mutant IDH1 peptide at 300 micrograms in Montanide made up each vaccine dose, which was injected subcutaneously together with topical imiquimod. The donors had newly diagnosed IDH1-mutant astrocytomas of WHO grade 3 or 4 that showed loss of nuclear ATRX. The samples were drawn from NOA16, a multicentre, single-arm, open-label phase I trial in Germany that tested a mutant IDH1 peptide vaccine in humans for the first time. Genomic DNA for TCRB sequencing was extracted from EDTA blood using the DNeasy Blood and Tissue Kit. This record belongs to a study of a mutant IDH1 vaccine in newly diagnosed glioma (dated by TCRdb to about 2021). Broadly, across the study: Across visits V03 through V10, patients got a total of eight vaccinations, given in weeks 1, 3, 5, 7, 11, 15, 19 and 23. For exploratory analyses, longitudinal TCRB deep sequencing was carried out in about two dozen treated patients wherever samples were available. Prior to enrollment, standard therapy consisting of radiotherapy alone, temozolomide alone, or radiochemotherapy with temozolomide had been administered to patients, with the combination being received by most patients. Vaccination started 4-6 weeks after radiotherapy alone, or was given together with temozolomide cycles in the groups whose treatment included chemotherapy. Peripheral blood samples were drawn at six visits, namely V03 (baseline), V05, V07, V10, V12 and V13. Of the approximately 29 treated patients, roughly 60% were male and roughly 38% were female, and a mean age of approximately 40 years was recorded.

V and J are truncated by 5 bases and 3 bases respectively, leaving an intervening sequence of 10 bases. The CDR3 numbers 13 residues from cysteine through phenylalanine. The retained sequence is limited to the CDR3, 39 bases, with the frame set at the first base. The germline V gene sets CDR1 to MNHNS and CDR2 to SASEGT. Libraries were prepared through the immunoSEQ multiplex PCR assay. The hsTCRB Kit was used according to the manufacturer's protocol to amplify rearranged TCR beta chain sequences. TCRB libraries were sequenced on an Illumina MiSeq. The study's processing was this. The proprietary platform of the kit vendor was used for demultiplexing, trimming and gene mapping. TCRdb retrieved this table from immuneACCESS and kept in-frame rearrangements only. Not all clones are present; in checked studies, unresolved V genes account for under half, and no reason is known for the remainder. The V and J calls and clone size were taken over from that table, and D and trimming were inferred from the DNA. Recorded for this sample are some 60,000 clones; about 84% of them occurred a single time. The top ten clonotypes cover 3% to 4.5% of the sample.

General conclusions and limits of the study: Availability determined which PBMC samples were chosen for TCRB deep sequencing. Vaccine-induced immune responses across multiple MHC alleles were detected in approximately 94% of patients. According to the authors, sample limitations meant that analyses of patient blood samples could not be reproduced. Pseudoprogression seemed to be unrelated to changes in the top peripheral T cell clonotypes found by TCRB sequencing.

This TCR was sampled from a man aged 25 to 40 with glioma. Rearrangement joined TRBV6-1 to TRBJ1-1, with TRBD1 tentatively as D gene (5 bases match). The sample consisted of PBMCs, taken from a glioma patient whose treatment included an IDH1 peptide vaccine. The sequence in DNA is TGTGCCAGCAGTCAACAGGAGGACACTGAAGCTTTCTTT. The resulting protein is CASSQQEDTEAFF.